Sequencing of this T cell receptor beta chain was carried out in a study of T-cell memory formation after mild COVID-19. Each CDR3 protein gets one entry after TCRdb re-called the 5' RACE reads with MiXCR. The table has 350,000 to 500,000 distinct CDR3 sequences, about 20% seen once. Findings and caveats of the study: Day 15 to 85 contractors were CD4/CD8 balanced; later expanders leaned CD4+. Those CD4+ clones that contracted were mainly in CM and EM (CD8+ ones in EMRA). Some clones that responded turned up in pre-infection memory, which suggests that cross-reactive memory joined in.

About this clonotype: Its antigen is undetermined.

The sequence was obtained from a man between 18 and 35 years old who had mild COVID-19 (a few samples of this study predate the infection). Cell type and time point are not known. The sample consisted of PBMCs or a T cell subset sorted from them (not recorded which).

CDR3 nucleotides: TGTGCCAGCAGCCGGGGACAGGGTAACAATCAGCCCCAGCATTTT. Translating gives CASSRGQGNNQPQHF. The rearrangement links TRBV7-8 to TRBJ1-5, with TRBD1 matching over 9 bases. V shed 5 bases, J shed 3 bases, and the junction held 5 bases outside the gene matches. CDR3 length: 15 amino acids. CDR1 SGHVS and CDR2 FQNEAQ come from the germline V gene.